This TCR beta chain stems from a study of human thymus T cells. Concerning this clone itself: Its antigen is undetermined.

Resections from corrective heart surgery supplied the thymus tissue. Finnish infants who were healthy and having corrective surgery for congenital heart defects made up the donors. Measured with immunoSEQ multiplex PCR; TCRdb has only the in-frame clones, and not every one. The sample has roughly 120,000 clones, around 94% seen once. Study results and caveats: Related work showed strongly overlapping thymic repertoires across unrelated individuals. Seemingly biased V and J gene usage marked thymic and blood repertoires.

The source is a boy under two years old with a congenital heart defect but otherwise immunologically healthy. The sequenced sample was thymus tissue.

DNA for the CDR3: TGTGCCAGCAGCCCACTTAGCGGGGGGCCCTACGAGCAGTACTTC. Translated, it gives CASSPLSGGPYEQYF. V usage is TRBV7-2 and J usage is TRBJ2-7, with TRBD2 matching 10 bases. The V gene end was trimmed by 5 bases and the J gene end by 2 bases; junction bases not matched to a gene: 6. CDR3 length: 15 amino acids. Germline V gives CDR1 SGHTA, CDR2 FQGNSA.